This T cell receptor beta chain was found in a study of CD8+ T cells in alopecia areata. Study-wide context: Treated patients were given 5 to 10 mg oral tofacitinib twice daily. Overall study results and limits: Against the mouse data, patients shared TCRs less clearly, possibly for HLA reasons. Especially in alopecia totalis/universalis, lesional scalp showed greater clonality than normal scalp did.

cDNA serving as the sequencing template came from extracted, reverse transcribed RNA. Libraries were prepared by immunoSEQ multiplex PCR; TCRdb keeps only in-frame clonotypes and omits some of them. The sample has 100,000 to 150,000 clones, about 46% seen once. About this clone itself: Its antigen is currently unknown.

V trimming: 4 bases; J trimming: 5 bases; junction bases outside the gene matches: 10. Germline V gene sequence: CDR1 SGHRS, CDR2 YFSETQ. The CDR3 loop spans 15 amino acids. Peripheral blood, together with lesional scalp punch biopsies, was collected from alopecia areata patients. Specimen: CD8+ T cells sorted from blood, collected at week 0. V gene TRBV5-1 combines with J gene TRBJ1-2, with TRBD1 matching 8 bases. The TCR sequence derives from a human donor with alopecia areata. This chain's CDR3 is CASSDGDRSGYGYTF. In DNA, the CDR3 is TGCGCCAGCAGCGACGGGGACAGGTCGGGGTATGGCTACACCTTC.